Following are 24 T cell receptor beta chains from one sample sequenced in a study of blood T cell repertoires in COVID-19. Here immunoSEQ multiplex PCR was the method, and the copy in TCRdb shows in-frame clones only, minus some. The sample includes roughly 300,000 clones, around 90% of them seen just once. Sample: PBMCs or T cells enriched from blood (not recorded which). All receptors derive from a woman aged 25 to 39 who had recovered from COVID-19.

This sequence joins TRBV5-1 and TRBJ2-2; 9 bases match TRBD1. V trimming: 5 bases; J trimming: 3 bases; junction bases outside the gene matches: 5. CDR3 length: 15 residues. Germline V CDR1 and CDR2: SGHRS, YFSETQ. The DNA for the CDR3 is TGCGCCAGCAGAGTCGGGACAGGGCACACCGGGGAGCTGTTTTTT. Its protein is CASRVGTGHTGELFF.

This chain uses TRBV6-5 with TRBJ1-2, with D unresolved. Trimming left V 6 bases short and J 3 bases short, with 8 bases between. The CDR3 spans 12 residues. Per germline, CDR1 MNHEY and CDR2 SVGAGI. This CDR3 is CASSGEYYGYTF. The CDR3 DNA reads TGTGCCAGCAGCGGGGAGTACTATGGCTACACCTTC.

The chain employs TRBV7-3 and TRBJ2-1; 9 nucleotides align to TRBD2. The CDR3 is 17 residues long. The germline gives CDR1 SGHTA, CDR2 FQGTGA. V dropped 4 bases and J dropped 6; count of bases not matched to a gene: 13. Here the CDR3 DNA reads TGTGCCAGCAGCTCCCTCGCGACTACTAGCGGGCTCAATGAGCAGTTCTTC. Its protein is CASSSLATTSGLNEQFF. Full variable domain (remainder filled in from reference TRBV7-3 and TRBJ2-1): GAGVSQTPSNKVTEKGKYVELRCDPISGHTALYWYRQSLGQGPEFLIYFQGTGAADDSGLPNDRFFAVRPEGSVSTLKIQRTERGDSAVYLCASSSLATTSGLNEQFFGPGTRLTVL.

The rearrangement links TRBV7-2 to TRBJ2-3; perhaps TRBD1 as D (6 bases). This CDR3 has 14 residues. The germline gives CDR1 SGHTA, CDR2 FQGNSA. V dropped 1 base and J dropped 1 base, with 6 bases sitting between them. The CDR3 spells CASSLGQGTDTQYF. CDR3 DNA sequence: TGTGCCAGCAGCTTAGGACAGGGCACAGATACGCAGTATTTT.

CDR3 loop: CASSQGGLGTGYGYTF. CDR3 nucleotides: TGTGCCAGCAGCCAAGGGGGATTAGGAACGGGCTATGGCTACACCTTC. This chain links TRBV7-2 with TRBJ1-2; D may be TRBD1 (6 bases). Trimming cost V 5 bases and J 4 bases, with 20 bases left between them. CDR1 and CDR2 from the germline V gene are SGHTA and FQGNSA. This CDR3 comprises 16 residues.

The chain carries TRBV7-2 and TRBJ2-1; perhaps TRBD2 as D (5 bases). Germline values: CDR1 SGHTA, CDR2 FQGNSA. CDR3 length: 15 amino acids. Trimming shortened V by 4 bases and J by 0 bases, and 10 bases separated the two germline ends. The CDR3 region has the DNA TGTGCCAGCAGCTCTAGCCCTCTCTCCTACAATGAGCAGTTCTTC. Protein sequence: CASSSSPLSYNEQFF. Full variable domain (outside the CDR3, taken from reference TRBV7-2 and TRBJ2-1): GAGVSQSPSNKVTEKGKDVELRCDPISGHTALYWYRQSLGQGLEFLIYFQGNSAPDKSGLPSDRFSAERTGGSVSTLTIQRTQQEDSAVYLCASSSSPLSYNEQFFGPGTRLTVL.

The chain carries TRBV6-5 and TRBJ2-1; TRBD1 matches at 9 bases. V was clipped by 6 bases and J by 6 bases; unmatched bases: 6. This CDR3 spans 14 amino acids. Germline V gene sequence: CDR1 MNHEY, CDR2 SVGAGI. CDR3 in amino acids: CASRTDRGVNEQFF. Here the CDR3 DNA reads TGTGCCAGCAGGACCGACAGGGGGGTCAATGAGCAGTTCTTC.

This rearrangement joins TRBV28 to TRBJ1-1; D might be TRBD1 (5 bases). The CDR3 loop spans 14 amino acids. V was pared by 8 bases and J by 1 base, with 14 bases between. CDR1 is MDHEN, CDR2 SYDVKM, per germline. CDR3 residues: CASAWGLRNTEAFF. CDR3 DNA sequence: TGTGCCAGCGCATGGGGACTTAGGAACACTGAAGCTTTCTTT.

This clone has just one count. V usage is TRBV10-3 and J usage is TRBJ2-7, with D tentatively TRBD2 (6 bases). Trimming removed 4 bases at V and 2 bases at J, with 12 bases between. The CDR3 spans 14 residues. The V gene's germline CDR1 is ENHRY and CDR2 SYGVKD. CDR3 nucleotides: TGTGCCATCAGTGTGAGTAGCGGTACCTACGAGCAGTACTTC. This translates into CAISVSSGTYEQYF.

The V and J genes are TRBV4-2 and TRBJ2-7, with 7 bases fitting TRBD2. V lost 0 bases to trimming and J lost 2 bases; unmatched junction nucleotides: 1. The CDR3 has 14 residues. Germline V gives CDR1 LGHNA, CDR2 YNFKEQ. Here the CDR3 reads CASSQEGGPYEQYF. The CDR3 nucleotides are TGTGCCAGCAGCCAAGAGGGAGGGCCCTACGAGCAGTACTTC.

Concerning this clone itself: Other DNA sequences in this specimen translate into the identical CDR3. V is TRBV5-6 and J is TRBJ2-7, with unresolved D. This CDR3 is built from 11 residues. Germline CDR1 is SGHDT and CDR2 is YYEEEE. The V end was cut by 3 bases, the J end by 1 base, with 2 bases between. Written as DNA, the CDR3 is TGTGCCAGCAGCTCGTCCTACGAGCAGTACTTC. It translates to CASSSSYEQYF.

The chain carries TRBV7-8 and TRBJ2-7, with a tentative D call TRBD1 (5 bases). V lost 1 base and J 4 bases, leaving 11 bases between the germline ends. CDR1 SGHVS and CDR2 FQNEAQ come from the germline V gene. CDR3 size: 14 residues. CDR3 sequence: CASSLGQGLYEQYF. In DNA form, the CDR3 reads TGTGCCAGCAGCTTAGGTCAGGGTCTGTACGAGCAGTACTTC.

This chain links TRBV28 with TRBJ2-1; the match to TRBD1 covers 8 bases. The germline V gene has CDR1 MDHEN and CDR2 SYDVKM. Unmatched junction bases numbered 12, after V lost 8 bases and J lost 6 bases. The CDR3 has 15 residues. Here the CDR3 DNA reads TGTGCCAGCCGAGGCACGGACAGGGTATCCAATGAGCAGTTCTTC. Encoded protein: CASRGTDRVSNEQFF.

The genes are TRBV15 and TRBJ1-2, with D tentatively TRBD1 (5 bases). The germline V gene has CDR1 LNHNV and CDR2 YYDKDF (reference sequence). Trimming took 0 bases from V and 4 from J, leaving 15 bases between them. The CDR3 runs 16 residues. CDR3 in amino acids: CATSRDGRQPIYGYTF. The CDR3, as DNA: TGTGCCACCAGCAGAGACGGGAGACAGCCGATCTATGGCTACACCTTC.

The sample holds one count of this clone. This chain uses TRBV11-3 with TRBJ2-1; 8 nucleotides agree with TRBD2. Germline V gene data show CDR1 as SGHNT and CDR2 as YENEEA. The CDR3 totals 15 residues. The junction had 3 bases not matched to a gene; V was cut back by 5 bases and J by 0 bases. CDR3: CASSLSGASYNEQFF. CDR3 DNA: TGTGCCAGCAGCCTTAGCGGGGCCTCCTACAATGAGCAGTTCTTC.

This clone appeared once. The V and J genes are TRBV9 and TRBJ2-1; the match to TRBD2 covers 8 bases. The ends lost 0 bases at V and 3 bases at J; junction bases unmatched: 8. The CDR3 runs 17 residues. Germline-derived CDR1 and CDR2 are SGDLS and YYNGEE. The CDR3 loop reads CASSVAGGEGLYNEQFF. DNA of the CDR3: TGTGCCAGCAGCGTAGCGGGGGGGGAGGGCCTCTACAATGAGCAGTTCTTC.

CDR3 bases: TGTGCCAGCAGCTTAGTATGGGCGGGAAACACCGGGGAGCTGTTTTTT. Translation gives CASSLVWAGNTGELFF. This chain connects TRBV7-2 to TRBJ2-2; TRBD2 might be the D (6 bases). Trimming cost V 1 base and J 2 bases, with 11 bases left between them. CDR1 and CDR2 from the germline V gene are SGHTA and FQGNSA. This CDR3 is 16 amino acids long.

This clone has just one count. The gene calls are TRBV11-3 and TRBJ2-5, with 11 nucleotides matching TRBD2. J lost 2 bases, V lost 1 base, and 0 bases had no gene match. The CDR3 covers 15 residues. Per germline, CDR1 SGHNT and CDR2 YENEEA. The CDR3 nucleotides read TGTGCCAGCAGCTTAGGACTAGCGGGACAAGAGACCCAGTACTTC. Protein sequence: CASSLGLAGQETQYF.

The chain is built from TRBV18 and TRBJ2-5; D is undetermined. Germline V gives CDR1 KGHSH, CDR2 LQKENI. This CDR3 has 13 amino acids. V dropped 6 bases and J dropped 1 base, with 9 bases sitting between them. Here the CDR3 DNA reads TGTGCCAGCTCTTGGGCAGGCCAAGAGACCCAGTACTTC. It yields the protein CASSWAGQETQYF.

The chain joins TRBV19 to TRBJ1-4; D possibly corresponds to TRBD1 (5 bases). The CDR3 contains 14 residues. Germline CDR1 and CDR2: LNHDA and SQIVND (reference sequence). Trimming took 6 bases from V and 2 from J, leaving 10 bases between them. The CDR3, as DNA: TGTGCCAGTAGGAAACGGGGGACTAATGAAAAACTGTTTTTT. Protein: CASRKRGTNEKLFF.

The chain is built from TRBV27 and TRBJ2-7, with 10 bases aligning to TRBD1. Per germline, CDR1 MNHEY and CDR2 SMNVEV (reference sequence). V lost 5 bases to trimming and J lost 0 bases; unmatched junction nucleotides: 1. CDR3 length equals 14 residues. The CDR3 sequence: CASSRDRGSYEQYF. The CDR3 region has the DNA TGTGCCAGCAGTAGGGACAGGGGCTCCTACGAGCAGTACTTC.

This clone was seen a single time. The rearrangement links TRBV2 to TRBJ1-5; D remains ambiguous. Germline V gives CDR1 SNHLY, CDR2 FYNNEI. V dropped 5 bases and J dropped 0 bases, with 14 bases sitting between them. The length of the CDR3 is 16 residues. The CDR3, as DNA: TGTGCCAGCAGTATCGAGGCTAGCTATAGCAATCAGCCCCAGCATTTT. Encoded protein: CASSIEASYSNQPQHF.

The rearrangement joins TRBV18 to TRBJ1-2, with 11 bases aligning to TRBD1. The CDR3 spans 15 residues. V was clipped by 3 bases and J by 5 bases; unmatched bases: 5. Per the germline V gene, CDR1 is KGHSH and CDR2 is LQKENI. This chain's CDR3 is CASSPGQGAGYGYTF. The DNA for the CDR3 is TGTGCCAGCTCACCCGGACAGGGGGCGGGGTATGGCTACACCTTC.

V usage is TRBV4-2 and J usage is TRBJ2-7, with D maybe TRBD2 (6 bases). The CDR3 is made up of 12 amino acids. V was cut by 3 bases and J by 5 bases, with 8 bases left in between. CDR1 is LGHNA, CDR2 YNFKEQ, per germline. CDR3 amino acids: CASSQDYNEQYF. The CDR3 DNA sequence: TGTGCCAGCAGCCAGGACTACAACGAGCAGTACTTC.